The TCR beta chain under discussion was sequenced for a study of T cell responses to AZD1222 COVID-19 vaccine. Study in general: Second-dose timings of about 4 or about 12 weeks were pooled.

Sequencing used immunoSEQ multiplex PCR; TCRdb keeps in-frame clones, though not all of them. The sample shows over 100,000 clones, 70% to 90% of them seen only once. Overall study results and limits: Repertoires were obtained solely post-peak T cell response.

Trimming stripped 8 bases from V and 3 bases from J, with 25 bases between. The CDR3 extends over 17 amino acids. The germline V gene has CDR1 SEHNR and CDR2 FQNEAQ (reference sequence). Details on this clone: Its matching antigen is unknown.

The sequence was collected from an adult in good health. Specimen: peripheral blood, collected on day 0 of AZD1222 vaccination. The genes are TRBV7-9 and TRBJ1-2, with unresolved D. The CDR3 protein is CASWTDLTHLSYYGYTF. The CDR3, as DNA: TGTGCCAGCTGGACGGATCTCACCCACCTTTCCTACTATGGCTACACCTTC.